This is a list of T cell receptor beta chains from one sample in a study of blood T cell repertoires in COVID-19. The table came from immunoSEQ multiplex PCR; TCRdb's copy has only in-frame clones and leaves some out. Of hundreds of thousands of clones in the sample, 80% to 90% are singletons; the top ten hold 2.3%. Sequenced: peripheral blood. These receptors were obtained from a woman aged 55 to 70 with COVID-19, enrolled during active disease. Each CDR3 is given with its conserved first and last residue. The D gene is left open where the match is weak. Clone size is not always given. Where it is, it says once, few, many or a class for expanded clones.

clone_size j_call d_call v_call cdr3_aa cdr3_nt
. TRBJ1-4 TRBD1 TRBV6-5 CASSLSGQGPNEKLFF TGTGCCAGCAGTTTATCCGGACAGGGTCCTAATGAAAAACTGTTTTTT
. TRBJ1-1 . TRBV5-4 CASASSPGVAAFF TGTGCCAGCGCCTCATCCCCGGGAGTGGCAGCTTTCTTT
. TRBJ1-4 . TRBV29-1 CSVAGYNEKLFF TGCAGCGTTGCGGGGTACAATGAAAAACTGTTTTTT
. TRBJ2-1 TRBD2 TRBV7-8 CASSLDGRGGLGEQFF TGTGCCAGCAGCTTAGATGGGCGGGGGGGCCTTGGTGAGCAGTTCTTC
. TRBJ2-7 TRBD1 TRBV4-1 CASSLGQGASYEQYF TGCGCCAGCAGCCTAGGACAGGGGGCTAGCTACGAGCAGTACTTC
. TRBJ1-1 TRBD1 TRBV7-8 CASSLATGSFTEAFF TGTGCCAGCAGCTTAGCGACAGGGTCCTTCACTGAAGCTTTCTTT
. TRBJ2-7 TRBD1 TRBV11-1 CASSLDDGTVYEQYF TGTGCCAGCAGCTTAGACGATGGGACAGTTTACGAGCAGTACTTC
once TRBJ1-1 . TRBV9 CASSPQGEAFF TGTGCCAGCAGCCCTCAGGGTGAAGCTTTCTTT
. TRBJ2-2 TRBD1 TRBV4-1 CASSQGRGMNTGELFF TGCGCCAGCAGCCAGGGCAGGGGGATGAACACCGGGGAGCTGTTTTTT
. TRBJ2-1 TRBD1 TRBV18 CASSPPGQSIYNEQFF TGTGCCAGCTCACCACCGGGACAGTCCATATACAATGAGCAGTTCTTC
. TRBJ2-2 TRBD2 TRBV5-8 CASSPGGLAGVLNTGELFF TGTGCCAGCAGCCCTGGTGGACTAGCGGGGGTTTTGAACACCGGGGAGCTGTTTTTT
. TRBJ1-1 . TRBV5-1 CASSLSGSFEAFF TGCGCCAGCAGCTTATCAGGATCGTTTGAAGCTTTCTTT
. TRBJ1-2 TRBD1 TRBV25-1 CASRGQSNYGYTF TGTGCCAGCAGGGGACAGTCTAACTATGGCTACACCTTC
once TRBJ1-2 TRBD1 TRBV7-9 CATNRDSSYGYTF TGTGCCACTAATCGGGACAGCTCCTATGGCTACACCTTC
many TRBJ1-1 . TRBV3-1/TRBV3-2 CASSQGTWGPLPTEAFF TGTGCCAGCAGCCAAGGGACCTGGGGGCCGTTACCCACTGAAGCTTTCTTT
. TRBJ1-4 TRBD1 TRBV7-9 CASSRTGGGPVNEKLFF TGTGCCAGCAGCCGTACAGGGGGCGGCCCGGTTAATGAAAAACTGTTTTTT
. TRBJ1-5 TRBD1 TRBV9 CASSRTGGNQPQHF TGTGCCAGCAGTAGAACAGGGGGTAATCAGCCCCAGCATTTT
. TRBJ2-2 TRBD1 TRBV5-1 CASSLEGMPGQRYTGELFF TGCGCCAGCAGCTTGGAAGGGATGCCGGGACAGCGATACACCGGGGAGCTGTTTTTT
. TRBJ2-5 TRBD2 TRBV6-6 CASSWTSGGVLETQYF TGTGCCAGCAGTTGGACTAGCGGGGGAGTCCTTGAGACCCAGTACTTC
. TRBJ2-1 TRBD1 TRBV13 CASSSGTGGFNEQFF TGTGCCAGCAGCTCCGGGACAGGGGGCTTCAATGAGCAGTTCTTC
. TRBJ1-5 . TRBV30 CAWSVSGWNQPQHF TGTGCCTGGAGTGTAAGCGGGTGGAATCAGCCCCAGCATTTT
. TRBJ2-7 TRBD2 TRBV5-4 CASSLSSGGFYEQYF TGTGCCAGCAGCTTGAGCAGCGGGGGGTTCTACGAGCAGTACTTC
. TRBJ2-2 TRBD1 TRBV18 CASSPQGQWNTGELFF TGTGCCAGCTCACCACAGGGACAGTGGAACACCGGGGAGCTGTTTTTT
. TRBJ2-6 TRBD1 TRBV7-8 CASSASQGSGANVLTF TGTGCCAGCAGCGCGTCACAGGGGTCTGGGGCCAACGTCCTGACTTTC
. TRBJ1-1 . TRBV27 CASSPGRTGHTEAFF TGTGCCAGCAGTCCCGGGCGTACAGGGCACACTGAAGCTTTCTTT
. TRBJ2-7 . TRBV7-2 CASSSRRTSYEQYF TGTGCCAGCAGCTCACGCCGGACATCCTACGAGCAGTACTTC
. TRBJ1-1 . TRBV27 CASSSLQTGGEAFF TGTGCCAGCAGTTCCCTACAGACGGGCGGGGAAGCTTTCTTT
. TRBJ1-1 . TRBV19 CASSIAKTESRAFF TGTGCCAGTAGTATAGCCAAGACAGAGAGCCGAGCTTTCTTT
. TRBJ1-3 . TRBV9 CASSEAHRSTIYF TGTGCCAGCAGCGAGGCCCACCGGAGCACCATATATTTT
. TRBJ2-5 TRBD1 TRBV27 CASKSFFWGTGEETQYF TGTGCCAGCAAGAGTTTTTTTTGGGGGACAGGAGAAGAGACCCAGTACTTC
. TRBJ2-5 TRBD1 TRBV7-3 CASSPIGTGGPQETQYF TGTGCCAGCAGCCCCATCGGGACAGGCGGCCCGCAAGAGACCCAGTACTTC
. TRBJ1-2 . TRBV15 CATSVHGQNLYGYTF TGTGCCACCAGCGTGCACGGACAGAACCTCTATGGCTACACCTTC
. TRBJ2-3 . TRBV6-5 CASSRPIRGTDTQYF TGTGCCAGCAGCCGACCCATCAGGGGCACAGATACGCAGTATTTT
. TRBJ1-1 . TRBV18 CASSPFAGNTEAFF TGTGCCAGCTCACCATTTGCGGGGAACACTGAAGCTTTCTTT
. TRBJ2-7 . TRBV14 CASSPPGNGLYEQYF TGTGCCAGCAGCCCACCCGGTAATGGGCTCTACGAGCAGTACTTC
. TRBJ2-2 . TRBV2 CASSFGSQSSGELFF TGTGCCAGCAGTTTTGGGAGCCAGTCGAGCGGGGAGCTGTTTTTT
few TRBJ1-2 . TRBV2 CASSREQGNYGYTF TGTGCCAGCAGTCGGGAACAGGGTAACTATGGCTACACCTTC
. TRBJ2-2 . TRBV7-2 CASKDWNTGELFF TGTGCCAGCAAGGACTGGAACACCGGGGAGCTGTTTTTT
few TRBJ1-1 . TRBV5-1 CASSFGGAITEAFF TGCGCCAGCAGCTTTGGGGGCGCGATCACTGAAGCTTTCTTT
. TRBJ1-5 . TRBV28 CASRGGQTGNQPQHF TGTGCCAGCCGGGGAGGGCAGACCGGCAATCAGCCCCAGCATTTT
. TRBJ1-2 . TRBV28 CASRRGNYGYTF TGTGCCAGCAGGCGGGGAAACTATGGCTACACCTTC
. TRBJ2-2 TRBD1 TRBV18 CASSTNDRANTGELFF TGTGCCAGCTCAACGAACGACAGGGCGAACACCGGGGAGCTGTTTTTT
. TRBJ1-1 . TRBV15 CATSRDPRNTEAFF TGTGCCACCAGCAGAGATCCCAGAAACACTGAAGCTTTCTTT
. TRBJ1-1 . TRBV10-2 CASSLYGQPNTEAFF TGCGCCAGCAGTTTGTACGGACAGCCGAACACTGAAGCTTTCTTT
. TRBJ1-2 . TRBV12-3/TRBV12-4 CASSLVSGRGYTF TGTGCCAGCAGTTTAGTTTCAGGGCGCGGCTACACCTTC
. TRBJ2-5 TRBD1 TRBV6-5 CASSRGRETQYF TGTGCCAGCAGTAGGGGGCGCGAGACCCAGTACTTC
. TRBJ1-6 . TRBV5-8 CASSFRGSSPLHF TGTGCCAGCAGCTTCCGGGGGAGTTCACCCCTCCACTTT
. TRBJ2-7 TRBD2 TRBV24-1 CATSDFSPSGGYEQYF TGTGCCACCAGTGATTTCTCCCCTAGCGGGGGATACGAGCAGTACTTC
once TRBJ1-6 . TRBV3-1/TRBV3-2 CASSQGESNSPLHF TGTGCCAGCAGCCAAGGGGAGAGTAACTCACCCCTCCACTTT
. TRBJ1-6 . TRBV6-5 CASSTQTGVAPLHF TGTGCCAGCTCGACGCAGACGGGGGTTGCGCCCCTCCACTTT
. TRBJ1-2 TRBD1 TRBV10-2 CASSRDSNYGYTF TGCGCCAGCAGCAGGGACAGCAACTATGGCTACACCTTC